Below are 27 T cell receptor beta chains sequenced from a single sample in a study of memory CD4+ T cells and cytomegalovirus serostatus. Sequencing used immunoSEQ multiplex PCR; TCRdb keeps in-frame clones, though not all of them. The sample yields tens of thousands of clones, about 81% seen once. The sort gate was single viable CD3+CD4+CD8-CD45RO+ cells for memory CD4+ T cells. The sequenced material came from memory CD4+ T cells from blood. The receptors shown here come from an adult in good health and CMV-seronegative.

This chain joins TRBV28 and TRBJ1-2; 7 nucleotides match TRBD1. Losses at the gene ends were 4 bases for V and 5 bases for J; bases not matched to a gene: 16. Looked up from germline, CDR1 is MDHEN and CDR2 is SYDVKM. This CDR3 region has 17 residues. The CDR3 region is CASSSHTVQGVRYGYTF. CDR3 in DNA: TGTGCCAGCAGTTCCCACACAGTCCAGGGGGTGAGATATGGCTACACCTTC.

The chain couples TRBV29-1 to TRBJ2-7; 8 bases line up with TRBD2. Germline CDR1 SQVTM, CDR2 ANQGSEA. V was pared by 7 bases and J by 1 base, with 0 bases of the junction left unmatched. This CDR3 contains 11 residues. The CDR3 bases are TGCAGCGCGGGAGGGTCCTACGAGCAGTACTTC. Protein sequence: CSAGGSYEQYF.

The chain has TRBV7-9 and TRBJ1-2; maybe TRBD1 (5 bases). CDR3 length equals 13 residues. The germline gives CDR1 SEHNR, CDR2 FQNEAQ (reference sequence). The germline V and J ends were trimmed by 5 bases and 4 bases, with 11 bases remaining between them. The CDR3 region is CASSRSTVYGYTF. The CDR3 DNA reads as TGTGCCAGCAGCCGATCGACAGTCTATGGCTACACCTTC.

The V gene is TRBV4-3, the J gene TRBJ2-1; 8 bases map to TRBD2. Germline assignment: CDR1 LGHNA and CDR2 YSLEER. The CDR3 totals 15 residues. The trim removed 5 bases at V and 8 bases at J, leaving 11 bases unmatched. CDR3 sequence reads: CASSGRGGPYHEQFF. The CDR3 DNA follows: TGCGCCAGCAGCGGACGGGGGGGCCCTTACCATGAGCAGTTCTTC.

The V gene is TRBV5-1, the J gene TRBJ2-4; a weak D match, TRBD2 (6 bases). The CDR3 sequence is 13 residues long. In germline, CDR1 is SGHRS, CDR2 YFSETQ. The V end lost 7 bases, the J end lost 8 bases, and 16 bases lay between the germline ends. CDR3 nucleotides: TGCGCCAGCCGTGAGTGGGGGGTTGACATTCAGTACTTC. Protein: CASREWGVDIQYF.

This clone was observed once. The CDR3 protein is CASSRSLIGGYTF. The CDR3 DNA follows: TGTGCCAGTAGTAGGTCTCTCATTGGGGGCTACACCTTC. This chain links TRBV19 with TRBJ1-2; D is unclear. Germline V gives CDR1 LNHDA, CDR2 SQIVND (reference sequence). With 4 bases removed from V and 8 bases from J, the gap between germline ends came to 14 bases. CDR3 size: 13 residues.

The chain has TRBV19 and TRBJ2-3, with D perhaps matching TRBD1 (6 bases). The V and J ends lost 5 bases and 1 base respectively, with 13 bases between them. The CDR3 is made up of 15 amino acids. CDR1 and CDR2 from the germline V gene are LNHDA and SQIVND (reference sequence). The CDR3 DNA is TGTGCCAGTAGTGGCAGGGGTCGGGGCACAGATACGCAGTATTTT. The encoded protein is CASSGRGRGTDTQYF. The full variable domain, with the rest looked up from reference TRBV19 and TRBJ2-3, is DGGITQSPKYLFRKEGQNVTLSCEQNLNHDAMYWYRQDPGQGLRLIYYSQIVNDFQKGDIAEGYSVSREKKESFPLTVTSAQKNPTAFYLCASSGRGRGTDTQYFGPGTRLTVL.

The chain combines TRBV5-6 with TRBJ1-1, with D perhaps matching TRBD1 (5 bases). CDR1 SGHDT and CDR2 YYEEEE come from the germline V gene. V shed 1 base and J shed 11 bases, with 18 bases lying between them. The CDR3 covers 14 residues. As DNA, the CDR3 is TGTGCCAGCAGCTTGAGGCTCGCGACAGTCAGGGCTTTCTTT. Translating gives CASSLRLATVRAFF.

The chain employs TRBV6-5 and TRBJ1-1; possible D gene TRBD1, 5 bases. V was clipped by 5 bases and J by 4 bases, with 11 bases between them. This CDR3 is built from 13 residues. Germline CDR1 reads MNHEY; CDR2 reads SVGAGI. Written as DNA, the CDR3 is TGTGCCAGCAGTCGGACACGAGGCACTGAAGCTTTCTTT. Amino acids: CASSRTRGTEAFF.

The CDR3: CASRGQGNSGNTIYF. CDR3 nucleotides: TGTGCCAGCAGAGGACAGGGCAACTCTGGAAACACCATATATTTT. The J gene is TRBJ1-3, the V gene TRBV7-2, with TRBD1 identical over 8 bases. This CDR3 has 15 residues. Looked up from germline, CDR1 is SGHTA and CDR2 is FQGNSA. With 6 bases clipped from V and 0 bases from J, the junction kept 4 bases outside the gene matches.

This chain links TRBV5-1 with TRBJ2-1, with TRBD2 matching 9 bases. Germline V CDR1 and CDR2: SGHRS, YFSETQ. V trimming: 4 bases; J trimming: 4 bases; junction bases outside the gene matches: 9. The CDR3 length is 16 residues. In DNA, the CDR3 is TGCGCCAGCAGCACGGCCCGACTAGCGGCGTACAATGAGCAGTTCTTC. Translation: CASSTARLAAYNEQFF.

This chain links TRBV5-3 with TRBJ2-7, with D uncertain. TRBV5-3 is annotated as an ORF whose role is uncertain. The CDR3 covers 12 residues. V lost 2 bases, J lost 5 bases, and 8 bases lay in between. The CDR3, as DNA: TGTGCCAGAAGCTTATCCGAGGACGAGCAGTACTTC. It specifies CARSLSEDEQYF.

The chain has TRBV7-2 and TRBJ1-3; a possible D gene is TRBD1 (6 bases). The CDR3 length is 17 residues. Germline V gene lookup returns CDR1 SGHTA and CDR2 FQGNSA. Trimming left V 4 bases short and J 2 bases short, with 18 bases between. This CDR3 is CASSSSGGWTPGNTIYF. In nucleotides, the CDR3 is TGTGCCAGCAGCTCCTCCGGGGGCTGGACTCCTGGAAACACCATATATTTT. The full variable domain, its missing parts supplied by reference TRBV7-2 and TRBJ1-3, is GAGVSQSPSNKVTEKGKDVELRCDPISGHTALYWYRQSLGQGLEFLIYFQGNSAPDKSGLPSDRFSAERTGGSVSTLTIQRTQQEDSAVYLCASSSSGGWTPGNTIYFGEGSWLTVV.

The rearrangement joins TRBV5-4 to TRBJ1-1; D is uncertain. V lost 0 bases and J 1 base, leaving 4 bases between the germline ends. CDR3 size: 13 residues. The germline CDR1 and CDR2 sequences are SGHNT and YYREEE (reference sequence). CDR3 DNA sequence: TGTGCCAGCAGCTTGGAGCAGAACACTGAAGCTTTCTTT. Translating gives CASSLEQNTEAFF.

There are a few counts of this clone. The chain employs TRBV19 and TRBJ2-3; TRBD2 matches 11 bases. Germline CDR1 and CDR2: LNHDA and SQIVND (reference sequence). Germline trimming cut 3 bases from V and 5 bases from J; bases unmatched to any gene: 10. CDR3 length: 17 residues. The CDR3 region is CASSISGASGGKDTQYF. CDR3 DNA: TGTGCCAGTAGTATTAGCGGGGCTAGCGGGGGGAAAGATACGCAGTATTTT.

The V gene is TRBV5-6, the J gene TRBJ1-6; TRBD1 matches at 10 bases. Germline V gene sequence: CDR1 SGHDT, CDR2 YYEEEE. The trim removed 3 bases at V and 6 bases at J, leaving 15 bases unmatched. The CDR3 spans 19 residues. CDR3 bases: TGTGCCAGCAGCTCGCCGGGACAGGGGACACCTTACCTTAATTCACCCCTCCACTTT. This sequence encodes CASSSPGQGTPYLNSPLHF.

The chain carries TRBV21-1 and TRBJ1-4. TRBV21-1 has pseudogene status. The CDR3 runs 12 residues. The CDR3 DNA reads TGTGCCAGCAGCAGTCACAATGAAAAACTGTTTTTT. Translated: CASSSHNEKLFF.

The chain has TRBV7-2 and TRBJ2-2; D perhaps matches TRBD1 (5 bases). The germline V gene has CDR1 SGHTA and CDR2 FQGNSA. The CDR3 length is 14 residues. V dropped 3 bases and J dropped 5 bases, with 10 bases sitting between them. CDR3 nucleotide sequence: TGTGCCAGCAGCTTCCAGGGTGGGACCGGGGAGCTGTTTTTT. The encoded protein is CASSFQGGTGELFF.

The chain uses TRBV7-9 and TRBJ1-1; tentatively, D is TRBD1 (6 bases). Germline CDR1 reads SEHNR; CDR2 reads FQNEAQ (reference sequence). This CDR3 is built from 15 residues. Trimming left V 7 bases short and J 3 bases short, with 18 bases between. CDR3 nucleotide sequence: TGTGCCAGCACCTACCAGGGGATGCAGTACACTGAAGCTTTCTTT. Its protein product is CASTYQGMQYTEAFF.

The DNA for the CDR3 is TGCGCCAGCAGACCCCAAGGGGGCTTCGGGGAGCTGTTTTTT. As protein: CASRPQGGFGELFF. The chain joins TRBV5-1 to TRBJ2-2, with 7 bases identical to TRBD1. The CDR3 is 14 amino acids. The V segment lost 5 bases and the J segment 7 bases; nucleotides outside the gene matches: 8. Germline V lookup: CDR1 SGHRS, CDR2 YFSETQ.

This CDR3 reads CASSRTRNGNQPQHF. CDR3 sequence (DNA): TGTGCCAGTAGTAGGACAAGGAATGGCAATCAGCCCCAGCATTTT. V gene TRBV19 combines with J gene TRBJ1-5; TRBD1 might be the D (5 bases). Per germline, CDR1 LNHDA and CDR2 SQIVND (reference sequence). The length of the CDR3 is 15 residues. With 4 bases removed from V and 2 bases from J, the gap between germline ends came to 12 bases.

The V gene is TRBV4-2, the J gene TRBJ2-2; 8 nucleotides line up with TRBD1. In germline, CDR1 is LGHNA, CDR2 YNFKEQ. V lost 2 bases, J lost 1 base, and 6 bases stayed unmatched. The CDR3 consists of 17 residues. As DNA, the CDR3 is TGTGCCAGCAGCCAAAAACCCGGGACAGGGAACACCGGGGAGCTGTTTTTT. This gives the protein CASSQKPGTGNTGELFF.

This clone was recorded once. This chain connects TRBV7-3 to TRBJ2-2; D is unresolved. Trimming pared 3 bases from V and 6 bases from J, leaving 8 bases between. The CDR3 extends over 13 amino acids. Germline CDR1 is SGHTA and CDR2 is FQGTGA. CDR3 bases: TGTGCCAGCAGCTTGGCGAGTGCCGGGGAGCTGTTTTTT. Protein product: CASSLASAGELFF.

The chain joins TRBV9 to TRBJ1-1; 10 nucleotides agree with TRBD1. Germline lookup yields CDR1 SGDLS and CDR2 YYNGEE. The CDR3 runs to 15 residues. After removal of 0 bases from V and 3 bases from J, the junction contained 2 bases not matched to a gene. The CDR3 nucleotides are TGTGCCAGCAGCGTAGAGGGACAGGGGTACACTGAAGCTTTCTTT. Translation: CASSVEGQGYTEAFF.

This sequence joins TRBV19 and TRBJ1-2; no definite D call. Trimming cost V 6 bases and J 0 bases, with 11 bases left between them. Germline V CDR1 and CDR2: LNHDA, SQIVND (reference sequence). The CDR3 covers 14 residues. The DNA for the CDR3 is TGTGCCAGTAGGGCAGTAAATCCTAACTATGGCTACACCTTC. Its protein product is CASRAVNPNYGYTF.

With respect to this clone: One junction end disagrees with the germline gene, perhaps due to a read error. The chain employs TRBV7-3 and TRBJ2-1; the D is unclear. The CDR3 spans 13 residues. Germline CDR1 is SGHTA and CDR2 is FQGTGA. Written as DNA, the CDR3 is TGTGCCAGCAGCTTAGGATCCTTCAATGAGCAGTTCTTC. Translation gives CASSLGSFNEQFF.

The CDR3: CASRSRGVYSPLHF. CDR3 nucleotide sequence: TGTGCCAGCCGTTCACGAGGGGTCTATTCACCCCTCCACTTT. The chain uses TRBV7-9 and TRBJ1-6; D might be TRBD1 (5 bases). The germline gives CDR1 SEHNR, CDR2 FQNEAQ (reference sequence). This CDR3 comprises 14 residues. The V end was cut by 8 bases, the J end by 8 bases, with 16 bases between.